These T cell receptor beta chains were read from a single sample in a study of T cell responses to AZD1222 COVID-19 vaccine. Sequencing was performed with immunoSEQ multiplex PCR; in TCRdb, only in-frame clones are kept and a portion is missing. The repertoire has 140,000 or so clones, 88% of them found once; the top ten carry roughly 5.4%. The sequencing here drew on peripheral blood, taken 28 days after the second dose of the MenACWY control vaccine. The receptors derive from an adult who received the MenACWY meningococcal vaccine as a control. CDR3s include the opening cysteine and the closing phenylalanine or tryptophan. Each record gives: CDR3 length, clone size, J gene, D gene, V gene, CDR3 protein, CDR3 DNA. D genes are given only for firm matches. Clone size is shown for a subset of rows, as once, few, many or a class of expanded clone.

>16|.|TRBJ2-5|TRBD1|TRBV30
CAWSAGTGGSGETQYF
TGTGCCTGGAGTGCCGGGACAGGGGGATCTGGGGAGACCCAGTACTTC
>14|.|TRBJ1-1|.|TRBV7-8
CASSSGSANTEAFF
TGTGCCAGCAGCTCGGGGAGCGCGAACACTGAAGCTTTCTTT
>15|once|TRBJ1-3|.|TRBV9
CASSVDRVSGNTIYF
TGTGCCAGCAGCGTAGATAGGGTCTCTGGAAACACCATATATTTT
>15|few|TRBJ2-3|.|TRBV19
CASSIYWTSTDTQYF
TGTGCCAGTAGTATTTATTGGACCAGCACAGATACGCAGTATTTT
>16|.|TRBJ2-3|.|TRBV5-6
CASSLELPGGTDTQYF
TGTGCCAGCAGCTTGGAGCTCCCAGGGGGCACAGATACGCAGTATTTT
>15|.|TRBJ2-2|TRBD1|TRBV2
CASISGQGGSGELFF
TGTGCCAGCATTTCCGGACAGGGTGGGAGCGGGGAGCTGTTTTTT
>11|.|TRBJ2-2|.|TRBV20-1
CSARGNGELFF
TGCAGTGCTAGAGGGAACGGGGAGCTGTTTTTT
>11|.|TRBJ1-2|.|TRBV7-2
CASSYGGGYTF
TGTGCCAGCAGCTACGGAGGGGGCTACACCTTC
>15|.|TRBJ1-3|.|TRBV9
CASSPRLGSGNTIYF
TGTGCCAGCAGCCCGCGGCTCGGCTCTGGAAACACCATATATTTT
>14|.|TRBJ1-2|TRBD1|TRBV6-2/TRBV6-3
CASSDRGLNYGYTF
TGTGCCAGCAGTGACAGGGGGCTTAACTATGGCTACACCTTC
>15|.|TRBJ2-5|TRBD2|TRBV28
CASSKAGATGKTQYF
TGTGCCAGCAGCAAAGCGGGAGCTACCGGAAAGACCCAGTACTTC
>13|.|TRBJ1-4|TRBD1|TRBV29-1
CSVDAGTGLKLFF
TGCAGCGTTGACGCCGGGACAGGGCTAAAACTGTTTTTT
>14|.|TRBJ1-5|.|TRBV20-1
CSASTGYSNQPQHF
TGCAGTGCTAGTACAGGGTATAGCAATCAGCCCCAGCATTTT
>15|.|TRBJ1-4|TRBD1|TRBV28
CASSSGTGSSEKLFF
TGTGCCAGCAGTTCCGGGACAGGGTCTAGTGAAAAACTGTTTTTT
>14|.|TRBJ2-3|.|TRBV4-3
CASSLSSRTDTQYF
TGCGCCAGCAGCTTGAGTTCTAGAACAGATACGCAGTATTTT
>15|.|TRBJ1-2|TRBD1|TRBV19
CASSHPGQGPYGYTF
TGTGCCAGTAGCCACCCGGGACAGGGACCTTATGGCTACACCTTC
>15|many|TRBJ1-2|.|TRBV28
CASSFASQGSYGYTF
TGTGCCAGCAGTTTCGCCTCACAGGGAAGCTATGGCTACACCTTC
>13|.|TRBJ2-3|.|TRBV12-3/TRBV12-4
CASSFEVEDTQYF
TGTGCCAGCAGTTTTGAGGTTGAAGATACGCAGTATTTT
>14|.|TRBJ2-5|TRBD1|TRBV11-2
CASSFGTGRETQYF
TGTGCCAGCAGCTTCGGGACAGGGCGAGAGACCCAGTACTTC
>12|.|TRBJ2-7|.|TRBV3-1/TRBV3-2
CASSQARGEQYF
TGTGCCAGCAGCCAAGCGAGGGGCGAGCAGTACTTC
>15|.|TRBJ1-2|TRBD1|TRBV5-1
CASSPETGGGYGYTF
TGCGCCAGCAGCCCGGAAACAGGGGGAGGCTATGGCTACACCTTC
>13|once|TRBJ1-5|.|TRBV27
CASSLNRDQPQHF
TGTGCCAGCAGTCTCAACAGGGACCAGCCCCAGCATTTT
>14|.|TRBJ2-7|.|TRBV2
CASKGHDNSYEQYF
TGTGCCAGCAAGGGACACGATAACTCCTACGAGCAGTACTTC
>14|.|TRBJ2-7|.|TRBV4-3
CASSPRGLSYEQYF
TGCGCCAGCAGCCCCCGAGGACTCTCCTACGAGCAGTACTTC
>16|.|TRBJ2-2|.|TRBV7-3
CASSPRGGSGTGELFF
TGTGCCAGCAGCCCTAGGGGGGGGAGTGGCACCGGGGAGCTGTTTTTT
>14|.|TRBJ1-1|.|TRBV30
CAWGRGAIGTEAFF
TGTGCCTGGGGCCGGGGGGCCATAGGCACTGAAGCTTTCTTT
>11|once|TRBJ1-1|TRBD1|TRBV20-1
CSATGYTEAFF
TGCAGTGCGACAGGGTACACTGAAGCTTTCTTT
>14|.|TRBJ1-2|.|TRBV30
CAFMDRRANYGYTF
TGTGCCTTCATGGACAGAAGAGCTAACTATGGCTACACCTTC
>13|.|TRBJ1-2|TRBD1|TRBV6-5
CASSPDRAYGYTF
TGTGCCAGCAGCCCGGACAGGGCCTATGGCTACACCTTC
>15|.|TRBJ1-2|TRBD1|TRBV4-3
CASSQSRGTAYGYTF
TGCGCCAGCAGCCAGTCCCGGGGGACAGCTTATGGCTACACCTTC
>14|once|TRBJ2-7|.|TRBV12-5
CASGGDGQPYEQYF
TGTGCTAGTGGTGGGGACGGGCAACCCTACGAGCAGTACTTC
>15|.|TRBJ2-7|.|TRBV19
CASSRTAGESYEQYF
TGTGCCAGTAGTCGGACAGCCGGGGAATCCTACGAGCAGTACTTC
>14|.|TRBJ1-2|.|TRBV4-3
CASSQDLANYGYTF
TGCGCCAGCAGCCAAGATCTGGCCAACTATGGCTACACCTTC
>14|.|TRBJ1-5|.|TRBV7-2
CASSLGAGNQPQHF
TGTGCCAGCAGCTTAGGGGCTGGAAATCAGCCCCAGCATTTT
>15|.|TRBJ1-3|.|TRBV2
CASSEELKPGNTIYF
TGTGCCAGCAGTGAAGAGTTGAAGCCTGGAAACACCATATATTTT
>13|.|TRBJ1-6|.|TRBV7-8
CASSLARESPLHF
TGTGCCAGCAGCTTAGCGAGGGAGTCACCCCTCCACTTT
>15|.|TRBJ1-1|.|TRBV11-2
CASSLWGGSNTEAFF
TGTGCCAGCAGCCTTTGGGGAGGGTCTAACACTGAAGCTTTCTTT
>15|.|TRBJ2-7|.|TRBV7-3
CASSLTPGATYEQYF
TGTGCCAGCAGCTTAACTCCAGGTGCCACCTACGAGCAGTACTTC
>17|.|TRBJ2-6|.|TRBV14
CASSQFPARPGANVLTF
TGTGCCAGCAGCCAATTCCCAGCCCGACCTGGGGCCAACGTCCTGACTTTC
>12|once|TRBJ2-2|.|TRBV10-3
CAGRSTSGELFF
TGTGCCGGCCGTAGTACGTCCGGGGAGCTGTTTTTT
>18|.|TRBJ2-1|TRBD2|TRBV19
CASSITSGRGSVDNEQFF
TGTGCCAGTAGTATCACCAGCGGGAGAGGCTCCGTAGACAATGAGCAGTTCTTC
>14|.|TRBJ1-4|TRBD1|TRBV30
CAWTRQGLGEKLFF
TGTGCCTGGACACGACAGGGGTTAGGGGAAAAACTGTTTTTT
>12|.|TRBJ1-1|.|TRBV6-5
CASRSRNTEAFF
TGTGCCAGCAGATCCCGGAACACTGAAGCTTTCTTT
>15|.|TRBJ1-4|TRBD1|TRBV2
CASSVTGTENEKLFF
TGTGCCAGCAGTGTCACCGGGACAGAAAATGAAAAACTGTTTTTT